Below are 18 T cell receptor beta chains sequenced from a single sample in a study of beta chain features in type 1 diabetes. Study-wide results and caveats: Type 1 diabetes patients showed a moderate but significant shortening of TCRB CDR3s in all four CD4+ subsets.

No cognate antigen is known for these TCRs. Expressed TCRB transcripts were sequenced after all isolated RNA was converted to cDNA. Generated by immunoSEQ multiplex PCR, the TCRdb table keeps only in-frame clones and is missing some. The top ten clones hold 0.1% to 0.15% of a sample with 40,000 to 55,000 clones, approximately 44% of them seen once. Sequenced input: stem cell memory CD4+ T cells from blood. All receptors come from a man aged 25 to 45 with type 1 diabetes.

The CDR3 nucleotides read TGTGCCAGCAGTTTTAAGGGACAGGGCTTCCACGAGCAGTACTTC. Translating gives CASSFKGQGFHEQYF. This chain links TRBV27 with TRBJ2-7, with 9 bases matching TRBD1. The CDR3 contains 15 residues. After removal of 3 bases from V and 5 bases from J, the junction contained 8 bases not matched to a gene. The germline gives CDR1 MNHEY, CDR2 SMNVEV (reference sequence).

This clone showed up just a few times. V gene TRBV7-2 combines with J gene TRBJ2-7, with TRBD1 matching over 8 bases. Germline assignment: CDR1 SGHTA and CDR2 FQGNSA. The CDR3 covers 13 residues. With 5 bases clipped from V and 3 bases from J, the junction kept 3 bases outside the gene matches. The CDR3 protein is CASSRTGFYEQYF. The CDR3 region has the DNA TGTGCCAGCAGCAGGACAGGGTTCTACGAGCAGTACTTC.

The V and J genes are TRBV30 and TRBJ2-3, with TRBD1 matching 10 bases. V shed 8 bases, J shed 4 bases, and the junction held 9 bases outside the gene matches. The length of the CDR3 is 14 residues. From germline, CDR1 is GTSNPN and CDR2 SVGIG (reference sequence). DNA of the CDR3: TGTGCCGCCAACCGGGACAGGGGCGCAGATACGCAGTATTTT. Protein sequence: CAANRDRGADTQYF.

This clone was seen only a few times. The V gene is TRBV10-3, the J gene TRBJ2-7, with a weak D call TRBD2 (5 bases). The CDR3 sequence is 13 residues long. CDR1 is ENHRY and CDR2 is SYGVKD in the germline V gene. V lost 9 bases and J 1 base, leaving 13 bases between the germline ends. CDR3 sequence (DNA): TGTGCCATTTCCGACGCGGGTTCCTACGAGCAGTACTTC. Residues: CAISDAGSYEQYF.

The J gene is TRBJ2-7, the V gene TRBV18, with 9 bases identical to TRBD1. The CDR3 is made up of 15 amino acids. Germline CDR1 and CDR2: KGHSH and LQKENI. V trimming: 3 bases; J trimming: 1 base; junction bases outside the gene matches: 4. In DNA, the CDR3 is TGTGCCAGCTCACCCCCCGGGACAGGGTCCTACGAGCAGTACTTC. Its translation: CASSPPGTGSYEQYF.

This clone has just a few counts. The chain has TRBV5-5 and TRBJ2-5; 7 positions agree with TRBD1. The germline CDR1 and CDR2 sequences are SGHKS and YYEKEE (reference sequence). CDR3 length: 16 amino acids. Trimming took 1 base from V and 5 from J; bases not matched to a gene: 11. CDR3 sequence reads: CASSLPPVTGMETQYF. The CDR3 DNA is TGTGCCAGCAGCTTGCCTCCGGTGACAGGGATGGAGACCCAGTACTTC.

In its sample, this clone was seen a few times. This chain connects TRBV7-9 to TRBJ2-3, with no clear D. Trimming pared 0 bases from V and 7 bases from J, leaving 14 bases between. Germline assignment: CDR1 SEHNR and CDR2 FQNEAQ (reference sequence). The CDR3 runs to 15 residues. The CDR3 here is CASSLALRYVNTQYF. DNA for the CDR3: TGTGCCAGCAGCTTAGCCCTACGATACGTAAATACGCAGTATTTT.

This chain joins TRBV19 and TRBJ1-5, with a tentative D call TRBD1 (6 bases). V was cut by 3 bases and J by 5 bases, with 11 bases left in between. Germline CDR1 LNHDA, CDR2 SQIVND (reference sequence). The CDR3 consists of 14 residues. CDR3 DNA: TGTGCCAGTAGTATTCTACGACAGGATCAGCCCCAGCATTTT. It is translated as CASSILRQDQPQHF.

The J gene is TRBJ1-1, the V gene TRBV7-8; 8 positions agree with TRBD1. The CDR3 length is 15 residues. CDR1 and CDR2 (germline): SGHVS, FQNEAQ. The ends lost 4 bases at V and 4 bases at J; junction bases unmatched: 8. CDR3 sequence (DNA): TGTGCCAGCAGCTCCAACGTCGACAGGGGCACTGAAGCTTTCTTT. It encodes CASSSNVDRGTEAFF.

The V gene is TRBV5-1, the J gene TRBJ2-5, with D possibly matching TRBD1 (6 bases). Germline-derived CDR1 and CDR2 are SGHRS and YFSETQ. The CDR3 covers 15 residues. The germline V and J ends were trimmed by 6 bases and 5 bases, with 20 bases remaining between them. In nucleotides, the CDR3 is TGCGCCAGCACTCCCCAAGGGGGATTATTGGAGACCCAGTACTTC. It specifies CASTPQGGLLETQYF.

The chain has TRBV2 and TRBJ2-5; tentative D call: TRBD2 (6 bases). This CDR3 has 16 amino acids. Per the germline V gene, CDR1 is SNHLY and CDR2 is FYNNEI. V lost 8 bases, J lost 1 base, and 20 bases lay in between. The CDR3 here is CASQEGTHGLQETQYF. The CDR3 nucleotides read TGTGCCAGCCAGGAGGGTACACACGGACTCCAAGAGACCCAGTACTTC.

This chain links TRBV4-2 with TRBJ1-1; D might be TRBD1 (6 bases). The CDR3 consists of 13 residues. Looked up from germline, CDR1 is LGHNA and CDR2 is YNFKEQ. Trimming took off 1 base at V and 6 bases at J, with 9 bases between the two ends. DNA of the CDR3: TGTGCCAGCAGCCAAGGCAGGGGATCTGAAGCTTTCTTT. Translating gives CASSQGRGSEAFF.

The chain is built from TRBV25-1 and TRBJ2-1; 10 nucleotides line up with TRBD1. V was clipped by 4 bases and J by 5 bases; unmatched bases: 5. CDR1 is MGHDK and CDR2 is SYGVNS in the germline V gene. The CDR3 has 15 amino acids. The CDR3 reads CASSAGQGSHNEQFF. The CDR3 nucleotides are TGTGCCAGCAGTGCGGGACAGGGGTCACACAATGAGCAGTTCTTC.

The V and J genes are TRBV4-1 and TRBJ2-1, with D hard to call. This CDR3 region has 14 residues. Trimming left V 0 bases short and J 7 bases short, with 10 bases between. The germline V gene has CDR1 MGHRA and CDR2 YSYEKL. The CDR3 DNA sequence: TGCGCCAGCAGCCAAGATCTGTACAGTAATGAGCAGTTCTTC. Translation gives CASSQDLYSNEQFF.

This chain uses TRBV2 with TRBJ2-7, with 8 bases that match TRBD1. Germline CDR1 is SNHLY and CDR2 is FYNNEI. V was pared by 5 bases and J by 6 bases, with 9 bases of the junction left unmatched. The CDR3 sequence is 14 residues long. The CDR3 DNA sequence: TGTGCCAGCAGTCTGACAGGGGACGCATTCGAGCAGTACTTC. This codes for CASSLTGDAFEQYF.

The table lists this clone with a few counts. V gene TRBV5-4 combines with J gene TRBJ1-3; no clear D gene. This CDR3 contains 14 residues. V was trimmed by 0 bases and J by 0 bases, leaving 4 bases between them. Looked up from germline, CDR1 is SGHNT and CDR2 is YYREEE (reference sequence). The CDR3 here is CASSLGSSGNTIYF. CDR3 coding DNA: TGTGCCAGCAGCTTGGGCAGCTCTGGAAACACCATATATTTT.

The CDR3, as DNA: TGTGCCACCAGCAGAGATTATGGAGGGAGCAATCAGCCCCAGCATTTT. It is translated as CATSRDYGGSNQPQHF. This chain links TRBV15 with TRBJ1-5, with D hard to call. V was clipped by 0 bases and J by 1 base, with 10 bases between them. Germline values: CDR1 LNHNV, CDR2 YYDKDF (reference sequence). The CDR3 has 16 amino acids.

The chain couples TRBV5-1 to TRBJ2-7; 9 nucleotides align to TRBD1. V was pared by 5 bases and J by 5 bases, with 8 bases of the junction left unmatched. There are 14 residues in the CDR3. The germline CDR1 and CDR2 sequences are SGHRS and YFSETQ. DNA for the CDR3: TGCGCCAGCAGTAAAACAGGGGGCCGTAACGAGCAGTACTTC. This translates into CASSKTGGRNEQYF.